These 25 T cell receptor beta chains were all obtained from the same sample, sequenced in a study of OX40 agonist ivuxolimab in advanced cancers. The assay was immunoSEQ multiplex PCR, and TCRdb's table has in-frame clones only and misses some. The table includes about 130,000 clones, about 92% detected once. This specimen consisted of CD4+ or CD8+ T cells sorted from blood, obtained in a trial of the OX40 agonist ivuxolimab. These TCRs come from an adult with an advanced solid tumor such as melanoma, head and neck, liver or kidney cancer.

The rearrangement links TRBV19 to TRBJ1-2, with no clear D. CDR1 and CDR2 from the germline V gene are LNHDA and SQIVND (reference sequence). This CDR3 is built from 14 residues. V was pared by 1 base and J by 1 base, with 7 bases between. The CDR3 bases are TGTGCCAGTAGTATAGGTTACAGTAACTATGGCTACACCTTC. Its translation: CASSIGYSNYGYTF.

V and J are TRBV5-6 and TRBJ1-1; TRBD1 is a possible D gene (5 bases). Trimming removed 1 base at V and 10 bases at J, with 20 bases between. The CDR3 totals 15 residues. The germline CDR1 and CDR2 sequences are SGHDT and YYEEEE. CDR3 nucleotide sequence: TGTGCCAGCAGCTTGCGGGGACTAACAGGCCCCGGAGCTTTCTTT. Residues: CASSLRGLTGPGAFF.

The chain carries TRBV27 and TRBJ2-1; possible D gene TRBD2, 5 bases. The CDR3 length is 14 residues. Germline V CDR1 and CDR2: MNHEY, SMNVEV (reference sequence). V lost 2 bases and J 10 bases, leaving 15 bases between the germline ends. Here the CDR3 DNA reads TGTGCCAGCAGTTTAGCGTCGCCCGAGGGAGAGCAGTTCTTC. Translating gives CASSLASPEGEQFF.

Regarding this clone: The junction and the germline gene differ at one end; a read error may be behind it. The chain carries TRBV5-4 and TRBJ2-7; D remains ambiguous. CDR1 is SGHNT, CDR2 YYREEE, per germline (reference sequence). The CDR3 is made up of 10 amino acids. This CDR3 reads CARSLPEQYF. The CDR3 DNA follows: TGTGCCAGAAGCTTGCCCGAGCAGTACTTC.

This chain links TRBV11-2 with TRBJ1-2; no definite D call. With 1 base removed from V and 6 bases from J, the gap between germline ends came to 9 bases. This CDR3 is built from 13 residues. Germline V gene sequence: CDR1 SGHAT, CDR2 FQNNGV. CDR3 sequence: CASSLGRADGYTF. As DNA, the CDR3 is TGTGCCAGCAGCTTAGGAAGGGCAGATGGCTACACCTTC. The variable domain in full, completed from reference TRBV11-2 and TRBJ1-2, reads EAGVAQSPRYKIIEKRQSVAFWCNPISGHATLYWYQQILGQGPKLLIQFQNNGVVDDSQLPKDRFSAERLKGVDSTLKIQPAKLEDSAVYLCASSLGRADGYTFGSGTRLTVV.

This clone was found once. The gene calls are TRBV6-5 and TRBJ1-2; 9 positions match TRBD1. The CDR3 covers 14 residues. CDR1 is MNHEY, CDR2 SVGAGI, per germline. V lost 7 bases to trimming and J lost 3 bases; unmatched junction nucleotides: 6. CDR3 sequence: CASTTGGRYYGYTF. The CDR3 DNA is TGTGCCAGCACTACAGGGGGCAGGTACTATGGCTACACCTTC.

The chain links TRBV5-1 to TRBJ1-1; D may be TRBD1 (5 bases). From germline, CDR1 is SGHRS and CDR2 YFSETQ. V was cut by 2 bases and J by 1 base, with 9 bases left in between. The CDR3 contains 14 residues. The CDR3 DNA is TGCGCCAGCAGCTTAGGGGTAGCGAACACTGAAGCTTTCTTT. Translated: CASSLGVANTEAFF.

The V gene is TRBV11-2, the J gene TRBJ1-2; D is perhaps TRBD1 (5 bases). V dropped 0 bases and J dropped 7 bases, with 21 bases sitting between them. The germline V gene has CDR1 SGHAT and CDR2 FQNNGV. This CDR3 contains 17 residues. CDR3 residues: CASSLEPRTTPESGYTF. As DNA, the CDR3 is TGTGCCAGCAGCTTAGAACCCAGGACAACCCCTGAAAGTGGCTACACCTTC.

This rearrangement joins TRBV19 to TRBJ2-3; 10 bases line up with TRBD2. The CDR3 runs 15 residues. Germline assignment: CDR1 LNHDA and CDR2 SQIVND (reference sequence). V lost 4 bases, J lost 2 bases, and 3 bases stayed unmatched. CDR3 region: CASSTLAGVTDTQYF. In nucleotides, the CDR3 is TGTGCCAGTAGTACTCTAGCGGGGGTCACAGATACGCAGTATTTT.

The CDR3 here is CASMSGGAAGNIQYF. CDR3 DNA sequence: TGTGCCAGCATGTCAGGGGGCGCCGCAGGAAACATTCAGTACTTC. The rearrangement joins TRBV28 to TRBJ2-4; 8 positions match TRBD1. CDR1 MDHEN and CDR2 SYDVKM come from the germline V gene. CDR3 length equals 15 residues. J was trimmed by 6 bases and V by 7 bases; bases with no gene match: 11. Complete variable domain (other parts from reference TRBV28 and TRBJ2-4): DVKVTQSSRYLVKRTGEKVFLECVQDMDHENMFWYRQDPGLGLRLIYFSYDVKMKEKGDIPEGYSVSREKKERFSLILESASTNQTSMYLCASMSGGAAGNIQYFGAGTRLSVL.

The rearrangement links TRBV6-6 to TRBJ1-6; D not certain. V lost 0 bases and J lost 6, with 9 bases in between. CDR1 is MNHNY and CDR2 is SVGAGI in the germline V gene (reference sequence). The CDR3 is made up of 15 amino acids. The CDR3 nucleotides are TGTGCCAGCAGTTACTCGACTCTGGGTAATTCACCCCTCCACTTT. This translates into CASSYSTLGNSPLHF.

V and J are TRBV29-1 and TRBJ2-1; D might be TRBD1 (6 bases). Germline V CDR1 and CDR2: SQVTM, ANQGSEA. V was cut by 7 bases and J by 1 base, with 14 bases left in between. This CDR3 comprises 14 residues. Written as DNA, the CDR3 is TGCAGCGCCCGAGAGGGGGAATCCTACAATGAGCAGTTCTTC. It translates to CSAREGESYNEQFF.

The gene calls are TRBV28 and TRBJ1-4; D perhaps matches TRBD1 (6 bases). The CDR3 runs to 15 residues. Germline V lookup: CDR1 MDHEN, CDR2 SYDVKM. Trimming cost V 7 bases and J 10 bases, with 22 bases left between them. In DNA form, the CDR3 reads TGTGCCAGCACCCCGGGCCGGGCAGGGGATACAAAACTGTTTTTT. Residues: CASTPGRAGDTKLFF.

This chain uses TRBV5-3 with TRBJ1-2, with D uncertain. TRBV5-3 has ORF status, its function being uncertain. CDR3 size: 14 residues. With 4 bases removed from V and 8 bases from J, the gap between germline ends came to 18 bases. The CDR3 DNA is TGTGCCAGAAGCGCTCCCTTGGGTTTGAAGGGCTACACCTTC. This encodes CARSAPLGLKGYTF.

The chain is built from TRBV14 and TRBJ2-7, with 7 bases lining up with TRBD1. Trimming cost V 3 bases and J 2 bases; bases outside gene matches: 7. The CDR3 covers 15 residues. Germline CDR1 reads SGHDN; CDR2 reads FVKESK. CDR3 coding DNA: TGTGCCAGCAGCCATCGTACAGGGGTTGCCTACGAGCAGTACTTC. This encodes CASSHRTGVAYEQYF.

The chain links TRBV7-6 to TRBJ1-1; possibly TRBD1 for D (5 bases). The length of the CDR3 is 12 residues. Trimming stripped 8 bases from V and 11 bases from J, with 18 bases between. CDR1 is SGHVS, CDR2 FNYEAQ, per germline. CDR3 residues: CASLLLWGGAFF. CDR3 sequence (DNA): TGTGCCAGCCTTCTCCTTTGGGGGGGGGCTTTCTTT. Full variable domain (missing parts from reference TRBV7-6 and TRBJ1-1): GAGVSQSPRYKVTKRGQDVALRCDPISGHVSLYWYRQALGQGPEFLTYFNYEAQQDKSGLPNDRFSAERPEGSISTLTIQRTEQRDSAMYRCASLLLWGGAFFGQGTRLTVV.

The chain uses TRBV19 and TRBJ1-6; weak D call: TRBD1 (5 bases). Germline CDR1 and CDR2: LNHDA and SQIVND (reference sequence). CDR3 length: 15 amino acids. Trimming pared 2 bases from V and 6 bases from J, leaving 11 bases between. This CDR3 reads CASSIRQGANSPLHF. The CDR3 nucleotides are TGTGCCAGTAGTATACGGCAGGGAGCTAATTCACCCCTCCACTTT.

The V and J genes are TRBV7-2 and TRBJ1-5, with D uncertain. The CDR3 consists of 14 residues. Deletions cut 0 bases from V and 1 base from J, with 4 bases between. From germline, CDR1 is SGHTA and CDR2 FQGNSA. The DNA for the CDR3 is TGTGCCAGCAGCTTAGCAGGGAGCAATCAGCCCCAGCATTTT. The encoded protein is CASSLAGSNQPQHF.

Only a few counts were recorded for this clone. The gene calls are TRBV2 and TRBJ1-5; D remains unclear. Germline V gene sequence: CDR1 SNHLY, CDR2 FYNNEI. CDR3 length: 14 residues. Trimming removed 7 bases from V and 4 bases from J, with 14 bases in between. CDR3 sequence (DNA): TGTGCCAGCACCTATGCCGGGGTAAATCAGCCCCAGCATTTT. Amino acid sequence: CASTYAGVNQPQHF.

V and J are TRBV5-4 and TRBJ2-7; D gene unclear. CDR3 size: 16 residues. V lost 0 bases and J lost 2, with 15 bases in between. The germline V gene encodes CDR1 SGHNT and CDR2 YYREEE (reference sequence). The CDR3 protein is CASSLVRSRPAYEQYF. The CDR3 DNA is TGTGCCAGCAGCTTGGTCCGTAGCCGGCCCGCCTACGAGCAGTACTTC.

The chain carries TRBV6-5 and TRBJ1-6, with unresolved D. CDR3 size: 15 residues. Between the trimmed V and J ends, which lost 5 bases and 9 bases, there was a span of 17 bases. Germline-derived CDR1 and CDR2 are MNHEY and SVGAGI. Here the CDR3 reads CASSLHDTAGSPLHF. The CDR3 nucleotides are TGTGCCAGCAGTCTCCACGACACAGCTGGTTCACCCCTCCACTTT.

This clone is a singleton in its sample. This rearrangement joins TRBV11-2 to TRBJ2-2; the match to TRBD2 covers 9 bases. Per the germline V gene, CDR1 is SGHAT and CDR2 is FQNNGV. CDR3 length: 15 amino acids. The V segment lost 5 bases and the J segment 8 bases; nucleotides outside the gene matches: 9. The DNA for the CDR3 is TGTGCCAGCAGCCCACAATTAGCGGGAGTAGGGGAGCTGTTTTTT. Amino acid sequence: CASSPQLAGVGELFF. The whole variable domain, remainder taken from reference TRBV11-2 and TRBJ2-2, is EAGVAQSPRYKIIEKRQSVAFWCNPISGHATLYWYQQILGQGPKLLIQFQNNGVVDDSQLPKDRFSAERLKGVDSTLKIQPAKLEDSAVYLCASSPQLAGVGELFFGEGSRLTVL.

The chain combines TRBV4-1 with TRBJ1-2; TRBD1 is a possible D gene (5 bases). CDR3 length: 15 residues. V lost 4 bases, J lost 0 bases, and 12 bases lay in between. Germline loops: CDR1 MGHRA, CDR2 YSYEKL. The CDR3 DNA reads TGCGCCAGCAGCCCTGGGGGAGGGGCTAACTATGGCTACACCTTC. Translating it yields CASSPGGGANYGYTF.

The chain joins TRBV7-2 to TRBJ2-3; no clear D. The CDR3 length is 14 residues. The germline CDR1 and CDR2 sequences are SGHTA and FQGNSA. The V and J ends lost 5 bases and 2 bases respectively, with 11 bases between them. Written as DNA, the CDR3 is TGTGCCAGCAGCCTCCGGGCCACCACAGATACGCAGTATTTT. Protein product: CASSLRATTDTQYF.

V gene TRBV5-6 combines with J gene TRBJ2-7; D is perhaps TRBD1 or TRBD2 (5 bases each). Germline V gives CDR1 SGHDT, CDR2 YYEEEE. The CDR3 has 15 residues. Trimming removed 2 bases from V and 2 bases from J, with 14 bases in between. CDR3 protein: CASSFKIRDPYEQYF. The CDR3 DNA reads TGTGCCAGCAGCTTTAAAATACGGGACCCCTACGAGCAGTACTTC.